This entry describes one TCR beta chain. The junction departs from germline at one end; a sequencing error may be responsible. This CDR3 is 17 amino acids long. CDR1 and CDR2 (germline): SGHAT, FQNNGV. This entry is derived from a study of blood T cell repertoires in COVID-19. Measured with immunoSEQ multiplex PCR; TCRdb has only the in-frame clones, and not every one. Seen here are 100,000 to 120,000 clones, about four fifths observed once, and the top ten hold about 16%. This receptor was obtained from an elderly woman with acute or convalescent COVID-19. Sequences were obtained from peripheral blood. The chain couples TRBV11-2 to TRBJ2-6, with D tentatively TRBD1 (6 bases). The CDR3 DNA reads TGTGCCAGCAGCCCCTCAGGGGTCCTGACTCTGCCCAACATCCTGACTTTC. This gives the protein CASSPSGVLTLPNILTF.